The rows below give T cell receptor beta chains drawn from one sample of a study of graft-versus-host responses after intestinal transplantation. Antigen specificity for these receptors is unknown. The data were produced by immunoSEQ multiplex PCR, yet TCRdb's version contains in-frame clones alone and is incomplete. The table has more than 95,000 clones, 90% seen once. Sequencing used unstimulated CD4+ T cells sorted from spleen or lymph node cells, obtained before intestinal transplant. All receptors derive from a human donor who received an intestinal transplant. Both conserved end residues are part of each CDR3. A D gene is named only where the DNA matches it firmly. Only part of the rows carry a size: once, few, many, or a class if the clone is expanded.

CDR3: CASSRGGGTSTEAFF
DNA: TGTGCCAGCAGCCGAGGCGGGGGGACGAGCACTGAAGCTTTCTTT
J: TRBJ1-1
size: -
D: -
V: TRBV11-3

CDR3: CASSQDQGNYGYTF
DNA: TGCGCCAGCAGCCAAGATCAGGGTAATTATGGCTACACCTTC
J: TRBJ1-2
size: -
D: -
V: TRBV4-1

CDR3: CASSVLSGSFHNEQFF
DNA: TGTGCCAGCAGCGTCCTCAGCGGGAGCTTCCACAATGAGCAGTTCTTC
J: TRBJ2-1
size: -
D: TRBD2
V: TRBV9

CDR3: CSARDRGSTGELFF
DNA: TGCAGCGCCCGGGACAGGGGTTCCACCGGGGAGCTGTTTTTT
J: TRBJ2-2
size: -
D: TRBD1
V: TRBV29-1

CDR3: CASSPGLAGEAETQYF
DNA: TGTGCCAGCAGCCCGGGACTAGCGGGAGAAGCAGAGACCCAGTACTTC
J: TRBJ2-5
size: -
D: TRBD2
V: TRBV5-4

CDR3: CASSFGQVLSSGANVLTF
DNA: TGCGCCAGCAGCTTTGGACAGGTTCTAAGCTCTGGGGCCAACGTCCTGACTTTC
J: TRBJ2-6
size: -
D: TRBD1
V: TRBV5-1

CDR3: CASSPDTSYTF
DNA: TGTGCCAGCAGTCCGGACACTTCCTACACCTTC
J: TRBJ1-2
size: -
D: -
V: TRBV6-5

CDR3: CASSFSLGSEKLFF
DNA: TGTGCCAGCAGCTTTTCCCTAGGGAGTGAAAAACTGTTTTTT
J: TRBJ1-4
size: -
D: -
V: TRBV7-9

CDR3: CASSEFREGVNEQFF
DNA: TGCGCCAGCAGTGAATTCAGGGAAGGGGTCAATGAGCAGTTCTTC
J: TRBJ2-1
size: once
D: -
V: TRBV10-1

CDR3: CASTSGGRSNGYTF
DNA: TGTGCCAGTACTAGCGGGGGGCGTTCGAATGGCTACACCTTC
J: TRBJ1-2
size: -
D: -
V: TRBV19

CDR3: CASSTWASSETQYF
DNA: TGTGCCAGTAGTACATGGGCCTCCTCCGAGACCCAGTACTTC
J: TRBJ2-5
size: -
D: -
V: TRBV19